The 20 T cell receptor beta chains given below trace back to one sample, sequenced in a study of PD-1 blockade in mismatch repair-deficient tumors. Sequencing used immunoSEQ multiplex PCR; TCRdb keeps in-frame clones, though not all of them. Of roughly 14,000 clones listed, 65% to 90% were seen once; the top ten hold roughly 11%. Documented time point: identical roughly 10-day culture without peptide (control). The antigens these receptors bind are not known. This material consisted of cells cultured in vitro, taken from a patient treated with pembrolizumab. Every receptor here comes from an adult with mismatch repair-deficient cancer.

The chain recombines TRBV19 with TRBJ2-2, with D maybe TRBD1 (5 bases). CDR3 length: 13 amino acids. Germline V gives CDR1 LNHDA, CDR2 SQIVND (reference sequence). V was cut by 6 bases and J by 4 bases, with 9 bases left in between. The DNA of the CDR3 is TGTGCCAGTAGGGGGCACGTCACCGGGGAGCTGTTTTTT. This codes for CASRGHVTGELFF.

The V call is TRBV6-1, the J call TRBJ2-5; TRBD2 is a possible D gene (6 bases). V lost 4 bases and J 3 bases, leaving 15 bases between the germline ends. This CDR3 contains 15 residues. Germline CDR1 is MNHNS and CDR2 is SASEGT. The chain's CDR3 is CASSGRETAKETQYF. CDR3 nucleotides: TGTGCCAGCAGTGGTCGGGAGACAGCCAAAGAGACCCAGTACTTC.

The CDR3 is CASRDTGQGTETQYF. The CDR3 DNA follows: TGTGCCAGCCGGGATACGGGACAGGGAACAGAGACCCAGTACTTC. The rearrangement uses TRBV28 and TRBJ2-5; 9 bases are a match to TRBD1. V lost 8 bases to trimming and J lost 4 bases; unmatched junction nucleotides: 11. Per germline, CDR1 MDHEN and CDR2 SYDVKM. The CDR3 loop spans 15 amino acids. The whole variable domain, filled in from reference TRBV28 and TRBJ2-5, reads DVKVTQSSRYLVKRTGEKVFLECVQDMDHENMFWYRQDPGLGLRLIYFSYDVKMKEKGDIPEGYSVSREKKERFSLILESASTNQTSMYLCASRDTGQGTETQYFGPGTRLLVL.

This rearrangement joins TRBV7-9 to TRBJ2-1, with a possible D match to TRBD2 (5 bases). The CDR3 totals 13 residues. Trimming stripped 3 bases from V and 8 bases from J, with 11 bases between. The germline CDR1 and CDR2 sequences are SEHNR and FQNEAQ (reference sequence). The CDR3 sequence is CASSFTSSYEQFF. The CDR3 nucleotides read TGTGCCAGCAGCTTTACTAGTTCGTATGAGCAGTTCTTC.

This sequence joins TRBV7-3 and TRBJ2-7; 9 bases align to TRBD2. V trimming: 6 bases; J trimming: 3 bases; junction bases outside the gene matches: 6. The length of the CDR3 is 14 residues. The germline gives CDR1 SGHTA, CDR2 FQGTGA. This chain's CDR3 is CASSSTAGGYEQYF. DNA of the CDR3: TGTGCCAGCAGTTCGACAGCGGGGGGCTACGAGCAGTACTTC.

The chain couples TRBV7-2 to TRBJ2-4; the match to TRBD1 covers 7 bases. The ends lost 4 bases at V and 10 bases at J; junction bases unmatched: 4. The CDR3 is 12 residues long. Germline values: CDR1 SGHTA, CDR2 FQGNSA. CDR3 loop: CASSWGQTIQYF. In nucleotides, the CDR3 is TGTGCCAGCAGCTGGGGACAGACGATTCAGTACTTC.

This chain connects TRBV19 to TRBJ2-7, with a tentative D call TRBD1 (5 bases). This CDR3 spans 15 amino acids. Trimming removed 5 bases from V and 2 bases from J, with 16 bases in between. Germline values: CDR1 LNHDA, CDR2 SQIVND (reference sequence). CDR3 in amino acids: CASSPTVPWTYEQYF. The CDR3 nucleotides read TGTGCCAGTAGTCCGACAGTCCCTTGGACCTACGAGCAGTACTTC.

CDR3 region: CASSRGREYEQYF. CDR3 bases: TGTGCCAGCAGCCGCGGGAGGGAATACGAGCAGTACTTC. This sequence joins TRBV7-9 and TRBJ2-7, with 9 bases matching TRBD2. The CDR3 contains 13 residues. After removal of 5 bases from V and 4 bases from J, the junction contained 3 bases not matched to a gene. Germline CDR1 and CDR2: SEHNR and FQNEAQ (reference sequence). The variable domain in full, with the rest retrieved from reference TRBV7-9 and TRBJ2-7, is DTGVSQNPRHKITKRGQNVTFRCDPISEHNRLYWYRQTLGQGPEFLTYFQNEAQLEKSRLLSDRFSAERPKGSFSTLEIQRTEQGDSAMYLCASSRGREYEQYFGPGTRLTVT.

The J gene is TRBJ2-7, the V gene TRBV28; D is uncertain. This CDR3 has 13 amino acids. Germline V gives CDR1 MDHEN, CDR2 SYDVKM. Trimming stripped 3 bases from V and 3 bases from J, with 9 bases between. The DNA of the CDR3 is TGTGCCAGCAGTTTCCCAGGAATCTACGAGCAGTACTTC. It codes for CASSFPGIYEQYF. Complete variable domain (other parts from reference TRBV28 and TRBJ2-7): DVKVTQSSRYLVKRTGEKVFLECVQDMDHENMFWYRQDPGLGLRLIYFSYDVKMKEKGDIPEGYSVSREKKERFSLILESASTNQTSMYLCASSFPGIYEQYFGPGTRLTVT.

The chain carries TRBV7-9 and TRBJ2-2; no firm D call. The length of the CDR3 is 11 residues. Trimming took off 2 bases at V and 6 bases at J, with 1 base between the two ends. Germline V gene data show CDR1 as SEHNR and CDR2 as FQNEAQ (reference sequence). CDR3 amino acids: CASSLPGELFF. The CDR3, as DNA: TGTGCCAGCAGCTTACCCGGGGAGCTGTTTTTT.

The rearrangement uses TRBV10-3 and TRBJ2-1; D not resolved. Trimming took 2 bases from V and 0 from J, leaving 8 bases between them. Germline-derived CDR1 and CDR2 are ENHRY and SYGVKD. This CDR3 is built from 15 residues. CDR3: CAISEKQLSYNEQFF. As DNA, the CDR3 is TGTGCCATCAGTGAGAAGCAGCTCTCCTACAATGAGCAGTTCTTC.

This chain links TRBV28 with TRBJ1-4; TRBD1 matches 9 bases. This CDR3 spans 15 amino acids. Trimming took 6 bases from V and 7 from J; bases not matched to a gene: 9. Germline CDR1 is MDHEN and CDR2 is SYDVKM. The CDR3 loop is CASRTGGRLSEKLFF. The CDR3 bases are TGTGCCAGCAGGACAGGGGGTAGGCTGAGTGAAAAACTGTTTTTT.

The chain couples TRBV6-6 to TRBJ1-1; D remains unclear. V gave up 0 bases and J gave up 1 base, with 6 bases separating them. Germline CDR1 reads MNHNY; CDR2 reads SVGAGI (reference sequence). This CDR3 is built from 14 residues. CDR3: CASSYSVQNTEAFF. The CDR3 region has the DNA TGTGCCAGCAGTTACTCTGTCCAGAACACTGAAGCTTTCTTT.

The J gene is TRBJ1-6, the V gene TRBV19; possible D gene TRBD1, 6 bases. Trimming cost V 9 bases and J 10 bases, with 13 bases left between them. The CDR3 loop spans 12 amino acids. Germline CDR1 and CDR2: LNHDA and SQIVND (reference sequence). CDR3 in amino acids: CASRDNLSPLHF. CDR3 nucleotide sequence: TGTGCCAGCCGGGACAACCTATCACCCCTCCACTTT.

The rearrangement uses TRBV7-3 and TRBJ2-3; TRBD2 matches at 11 bases. The length of the CDR3 is 17 residues. V lost 2 bases and J lost 6; bases outside the gene matches: 10. CDR1 SGHTA and CDR2 FQGTGA come from the germline V gene. The CDR3 bases are TGTGCCAGCAGCTTAGCCTATAGCGGGAGGGCAGGGGATACGCAGTATTTT. Encoded protein: CASSLAYSGRAGDTQYF.

The chain links TRBV7-9 to TRBJ1-1; D not certain. The CDR3 consists of 12 residues. V was clipped by 2 bases and J by 4 bases, with 5 bases between them. Germline assignment: CDR1 SEHNR and CDR2 FQNEAQ (reference sequence). CDR3 amino acids: CASSLMGTEAFF. CDR3 DNA: TGTGCCAGCAGCTTAATGGGCACTGAAGCTTTCTTT.

The chain links TRBV19 to TRBJ1-1; tentative D call: TRBD1 (6 bases). CDR1 LNHDA and CDR2 SQIVND come from the germline V gene (reference sequence). V was shortened by 2 bases and J by 2 bases, with 15 bases between the two germline ends. The CDR3 spans 16 residues. The CDR3 is CASSIRLGGVNTEAFF. The CDR3 region has the DNA TGTGCCAGTAGTATACGTCTGGGGGGCGTAAACACTGAAGCTTTCTTT.

The chain is built from TRBV19 and TRBJ2-2; weak D call: TRBD1 (6 bases). CDR1 LNHDA and CDR2 SQIVND come from the germline V gene (reference sequence). This CDR3 has 16 amino acids. V lost 3 bases to trimming and J lost 4 bases, with 15 bases between them. DNA of the CDR3: TGTGCCAGTAGTATTCACCCGACAGGCCCCACCGGGGAGCTGTTTTTT. Its protein is CASSIHPTGPTGELFF.

The V and J genes are TRBV11-3 and TRBJ2-7, with D hard to call. The germline CDR1 and CDR2 sequences are SGHNT and YENEEA. The CDR3 runs 14 residues. Trimming removed 5 bases from V and 0 bases from J, with 11 bases in between. CDR3: CASSITRNSYEQYF. CDR3 nucleotides: TGTGCCAGCAGCATCACGAGGAACTCCTACGAGCAGTACTTC.

J is TRBJ2-7 and V is TRBV2; TRBD1 matches 8 bases. V lost 6 bases and J lost 5; bases outside the gene matches: 9. Germline CDR1 reads SNHLY; CDR2 reads FYNNEI. The CDR3 is made up of 14 amino acids. CDR3 bases: TGTGCCAGCAGGGGACAGGTTCGCAATAACGAGCAGTACTTC. This codes for CASRGQVRNNEQYF.